This T cell receptor beta chain stems from a study of blood T cell repertoires in COVID-19. Study background: The United States, Italy and Spain were the sources of the acute and convalescent COVID-19 samples. Sources were T cells, B-cell-depleted T cells, or PBMCs; the material itself was cDNA or gDNA.

Authors' processing steps: Amplification from reference gene primers served as the basis for estimated nucleated cell counts. Profiling relied on immunoSEQ multiplex PCR, and the TCRdb table lists in-frame clones only, not all of them. D and trimming come from the DNA, and the V and J calls and clone size come from that table. In the table there are 92,000 or so clones, about 91% of which are singletons. This clone was seen only once. Germline CDR1 SGHVS, CDR2 FQNEAQ. The CDR3 consists of 12 residues. V lost 5 bases, J lost 9 bases, and 10 bases lay in between. This receptor was identified in a man aged 55 to 69 with acute or convalescent COVID-19. Sequenced sample: peripheral blood. This chain links TRBV7-8 with TRBJ2-2; D unclear. The CDR3 nucleotides read TGTGCCAGCAGCCCCTCAAGCTGGGAGCTGTTTTTT. Translated: CASSPSSWELFF.